Sequencing of this TCR beta chain was carried out in a study of blood T cell repertoires in COVID-19. The wider study: The samples span acute and convalescent COVID-19 from the United States, Italy and Spain. The cDNA or gDNA used as material had been derived from T cells, B-cell-depleted T cells, or PBMCs.

Study processing details: How many nucleated cells were present was estimated from reference gene primer amplification. Using immunoSEQ multiplex PCR, the repertoire was profiled, and TCRdb retains in-frame clones only, with some absent. Clone size and V and J calls were adopted from that table, with D and trimming inferred from the DNA. The profile shows roughly 300,000 clones, nearly 90% of them singletons. Material for sequencing was PBMCs or T cells enriched from blood (not recorded which). This TCR came from a woman in her twenties or thirties who had recovered from COVID-19.

The CDR3 sequence: CASSLGGPGNEQFF. In DNA form, the CDR3 reads TGTGCCAGCAGTTTAGGCGGGCCCGGGAATGAGCAGTTCTTC. The chain combines TRBV28 with TRBJ2-1, with a tentative D call TRBD2 (5 bases). There are 14 residues in the CDR3. Trimming stripped 2 bases from V and 7 bases from J, with 12 bases between. CDR1 is MDHEN, CDR2 SYDVKM, per germline. The variable domain in full, completed from reference TRBV28 and TRBJ2-1, reads DVKVTQSSRYLVKRTGEKVFLECVQDMDHENMFWYRQDPGLGLRLIYFSYDVKMKEKGDIPEGYSVSREKKERFSLILESASTNQTSMYLCASSLGGPGNEQFFGPGTRLTVL.